This record covers a single T cell receptor (beta chain). The specificity of this receptor is unknown. No base quality information exists; no much larger clone differs at one position. This record comes from a study of technical replicates of blood from a few donors (dated 2017 in TCRdb). Receptor amplification or capture employed the immunoSEQ multiplex PCR assay. TCRdb stores this immuneACCESS table with in-frame sequences only. Part of the clones is absent; in the studies checked, under half of the shortfall reflects unresolved V genes, and no reason is known for the rest. The sample contains about 56,000 clones, about 94% of them found a single time. Roughly 4.3% of the sample is in the top ten clones. The origin of this receptor is a human donor in good health. Some clones in this sample may be carry-over from other donors' samples. Sequencing was carried out using PBMCs.

The nucleotide sequence is TGTGCCAGCCTCCGGGGACAGGGTGGAGAGACCCAGTACTTC. This codes for CASLRGQGGETQYF. The chain employs TRBV28 and TRBJ2-5; a stretch of 9 junction bases matches TRBD1. The junction shows trimming of 8 bases on V and 4 bases on J, and the gene matches do not reach 8 bases of it. The CDR3 starts with the cysteine, ends with the phenylalanine, and has 14 residues. The retained sequence is limited to the CDR3, 42 bases, with the frame set at the first base. Based on the germline V gene, the CDR1 and CDR2 sequences are MDHEN and SYDVKM.